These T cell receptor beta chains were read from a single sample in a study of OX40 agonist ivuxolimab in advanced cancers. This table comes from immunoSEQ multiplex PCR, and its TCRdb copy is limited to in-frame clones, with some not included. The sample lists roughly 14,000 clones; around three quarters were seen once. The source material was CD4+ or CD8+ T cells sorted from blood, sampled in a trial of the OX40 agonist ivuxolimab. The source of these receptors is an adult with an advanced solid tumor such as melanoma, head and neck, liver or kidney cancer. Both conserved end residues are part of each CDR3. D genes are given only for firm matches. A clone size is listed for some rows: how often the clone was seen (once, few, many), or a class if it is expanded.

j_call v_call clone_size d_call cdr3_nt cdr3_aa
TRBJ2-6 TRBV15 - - TGTGCCACCAGCAGCGACGGGTCTGGGGCCAACGTCCTGACTTTC CATSSDGSGANVLTF
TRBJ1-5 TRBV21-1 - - TGTGCCAGCAGCCCATGTAGACGGGACGATAGCAATCAGCCCCAGCATTTT CASSPCRRDDSNQPQHF
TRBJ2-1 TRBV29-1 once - TGCAGCGGACCTGGCAGGGTCCACAATGAGCAGTTCTTC CSGPGRVHNEQFF
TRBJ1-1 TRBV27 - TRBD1 TGTGCCGCTGGAGGGGGCCCCAGCACTGAAGCTTTCTTT CAAGGGPSTEAFF
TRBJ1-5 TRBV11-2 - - TGTGCCAGCAGCCCAGGGGCGAGTCAGCCCCAGCATTTT CASSPGASQPQHF
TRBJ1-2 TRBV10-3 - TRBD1 TGTGCCATCAGTGACCGCGGGACAGGGGGCAACTATGGCTACACCTTC CAISDRGTGGNYGYTF
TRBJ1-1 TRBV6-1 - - TGTGCCAGCAGTGAAGGGACCTGGGGTAACACTGAAGCTTTCTTT CASSEGTWGNTEAFF
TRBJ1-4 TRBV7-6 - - TGTGCCAGCAGCTTAATAGGTTCGAATAATGAAAAACTGTTTTTT CASSLIGSNNEKLFF
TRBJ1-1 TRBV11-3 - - TGTGCCAGCAGGTCCAGGGTGTACAACACTGAAGCTTTCTTT CASRSRVYNTEAFF
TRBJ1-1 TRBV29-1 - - TGCAGCGTTGAAGGAGGTGTGAACACTGAAGCTTTCTTT CSVEGGVNTEAFF
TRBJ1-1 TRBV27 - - TGTGCCAGCAGTTTAAACACCCCCACTGAAGCTTTCTTT CASSLNTPTEAFF
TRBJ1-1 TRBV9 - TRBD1 TGTGCCAGCAGCCTTTACAGGGGCGGGACTGAAGCTTTCTTT CASSLYRGGTEAFF
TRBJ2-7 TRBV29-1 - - TGCAGCGCCACGGGACATAGCGCCTACGAGCAGTACTTC CSATGHSAYEQYF
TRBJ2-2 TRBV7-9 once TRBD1 TGTGCCAGCAGCCCACAGGGGCCATACACCGGGGAGCTGTTTTTT CASSPQGPYTGELFF
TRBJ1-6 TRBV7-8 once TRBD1 TGTGCCAGCAGCACCCCAGATTGGGACAGATATAATTCACCCCTCCACTTT CASSTPDWDRYNSPLHF
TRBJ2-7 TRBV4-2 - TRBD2 TGTGCCAGCAGCCAAGAGTCTAGCGGGGCCGCCTACGAGCAGTACTTC CASSQESSGAAYEQYF
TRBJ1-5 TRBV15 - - TGTGCCACCAGCTCGGACAACAAAGTCACTCAGCCCCAGCATTTT CATSSDNKVTQPQHF
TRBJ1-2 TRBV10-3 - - TGTGCCATCAGTGAGTCCGGGAAGATTCGGGGCTATGGCTACACCTTC CAISESGKIRGYGYTF
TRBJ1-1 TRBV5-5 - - TGTGCCAGCAGCTTAAGAAGGGGTTCAGTGAACACTGAAGCTTTCTTT CASSLRRGSVNTEAFF
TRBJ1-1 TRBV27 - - TGTGCCAGCACTCAGGGACGGATGAACACTGAAGCTTTCTTT CASTQGRMNTEAFF
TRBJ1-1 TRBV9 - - TGTGCCAGCAGCGTAGAGGGGATAGGGAGTGCGAGCACTGAAGCTTTCTTT CASSVEGIGSASTEAFF
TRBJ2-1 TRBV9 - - TGTGCCAGCAGCACCTTAGGGGAGTACAATGAGCAGTTCTTC CASSTLGEYNEQFF